This TCR beta chain was retrieved from a study of T cell responses to AZD1222 COVID-19 vaccine. Some clones are missing from TCRdb's copy, which holds only in-frame ones; the method was immunoSEQ multiplex PCR. The sample yields over 110,000 clones, 70% to 90% seen once. The length of the CDR3 is 18 residues. Trimming at V came to 3 bases and at J to 1 base, leaving 11 bases not matched to a gene. The germline CDR1 and CDR2 sequences are SEHNR and FQNEAQ (reference sequence). The gene calls are TRBV7-9 and TRBJ2-7, with TRBD1 matching 11 bases. The sequences come from peripheral blood, collected on day 0 of AZD1222 vaccination. This receptor was obtained from an adult in good health. The CDR3 sequence is CASSLGISRDRGSYEQYF. CDR3 sequence (DNA): TGTGCCAGCAGCTTGGGGATCAGCCGGGACAGGGGGTCCTACGAGCAGTACTTC.